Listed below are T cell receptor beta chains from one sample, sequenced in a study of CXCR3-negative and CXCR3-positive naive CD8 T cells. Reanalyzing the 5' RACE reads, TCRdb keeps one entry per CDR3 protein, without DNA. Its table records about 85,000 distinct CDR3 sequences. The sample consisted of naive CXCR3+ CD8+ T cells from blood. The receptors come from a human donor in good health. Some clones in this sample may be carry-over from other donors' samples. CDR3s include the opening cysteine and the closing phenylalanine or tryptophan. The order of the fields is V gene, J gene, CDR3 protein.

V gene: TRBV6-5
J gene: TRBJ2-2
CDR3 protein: CASHRDSLIGGELFF

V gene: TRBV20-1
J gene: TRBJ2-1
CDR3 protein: CSARPLAGDGNEQFF

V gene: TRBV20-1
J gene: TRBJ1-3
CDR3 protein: CSAREIVDPALGNTIYF

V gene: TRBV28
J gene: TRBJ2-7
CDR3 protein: CASSLRLAGGREQYF

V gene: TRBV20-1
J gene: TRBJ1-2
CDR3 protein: CSGPGPDYGYTF

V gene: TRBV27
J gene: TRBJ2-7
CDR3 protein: CASSFGINSYEQYF

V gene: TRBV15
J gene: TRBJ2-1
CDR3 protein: CATSTPTSNEQFF

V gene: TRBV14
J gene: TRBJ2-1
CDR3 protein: CASSQDLVLNEQFF

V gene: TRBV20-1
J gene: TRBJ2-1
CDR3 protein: CSAWAGETYNEQFF

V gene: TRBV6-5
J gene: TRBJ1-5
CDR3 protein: CASVWSLPEITYYQPQHF

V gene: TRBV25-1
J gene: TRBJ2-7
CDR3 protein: CASGGYVYEQYF

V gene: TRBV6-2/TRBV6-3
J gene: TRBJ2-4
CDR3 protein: CASSPTETKNIQYF

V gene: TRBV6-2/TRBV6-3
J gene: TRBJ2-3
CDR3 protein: CASSSLAGEADTQYF

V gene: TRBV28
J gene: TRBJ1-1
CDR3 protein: CASSLGYGGHTEAFF

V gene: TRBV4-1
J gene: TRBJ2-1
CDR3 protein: CASSLALAGGMNEQFF

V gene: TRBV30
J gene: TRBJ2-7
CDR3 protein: CAWTGGTAAEQYF

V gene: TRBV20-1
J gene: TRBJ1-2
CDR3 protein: CSAGHRGGYTF

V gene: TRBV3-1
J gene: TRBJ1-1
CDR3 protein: CASSQEYAMNTEAFF

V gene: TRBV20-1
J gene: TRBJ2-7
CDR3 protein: CSAREGGTSYEQYF

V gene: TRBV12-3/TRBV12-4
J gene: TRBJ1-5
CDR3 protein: CASNKQGSNQPQHF

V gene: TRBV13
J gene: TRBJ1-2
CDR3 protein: CASSDSPGPANYGYTF

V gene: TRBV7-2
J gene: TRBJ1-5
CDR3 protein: CASSLVHRRNQPQHF

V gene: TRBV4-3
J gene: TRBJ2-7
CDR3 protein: CASSRQTGGVEPYEQYF

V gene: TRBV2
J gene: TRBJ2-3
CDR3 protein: CASSANPSGLDTQYF

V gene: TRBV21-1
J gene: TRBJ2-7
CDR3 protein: CASGREGSYEQYF

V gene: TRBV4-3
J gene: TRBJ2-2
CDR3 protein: CASSPGTGLPGELFF

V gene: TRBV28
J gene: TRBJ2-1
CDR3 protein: CASSLRGIASTGEQFF

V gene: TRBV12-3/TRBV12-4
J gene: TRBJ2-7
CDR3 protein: CASSLRPAGSYEQYF

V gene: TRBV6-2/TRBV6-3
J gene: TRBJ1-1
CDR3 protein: CASSYSWGPPNTEAFF

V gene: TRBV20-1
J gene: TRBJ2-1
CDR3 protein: CSALTGGLNNEQFF

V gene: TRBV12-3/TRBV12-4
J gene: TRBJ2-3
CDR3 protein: CASSSTGPEGTQYF

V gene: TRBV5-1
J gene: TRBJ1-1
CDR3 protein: CASSLDGMDTEAFF

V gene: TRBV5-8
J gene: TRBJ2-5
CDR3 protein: CASSLASDEETQYF

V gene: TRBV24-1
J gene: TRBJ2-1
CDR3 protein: CATSDLYRYNEQFF

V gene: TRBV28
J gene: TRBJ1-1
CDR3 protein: CASSPWGTEAFF

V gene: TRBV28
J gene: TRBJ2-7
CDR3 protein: CASSFDRVHEQYF

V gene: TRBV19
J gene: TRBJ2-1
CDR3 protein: CASSIVREVEHEQFF

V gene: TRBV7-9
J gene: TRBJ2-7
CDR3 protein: CASSPWPNEQYF

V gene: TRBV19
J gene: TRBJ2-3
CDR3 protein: CASSISGTSPSDTQYF